The next 21 T cell receptor beta chains were all read from a single sample in a study of vaccination and CD4 T cells after COVID-19. Sample treatment: roughly 11-day PBMC culture with coronavirus spike peptide pools or control peptides (ViraFEST assay). Oncomine TCR Beta short-read sequencing was applied to DNA from cultured CD4+ T cells. TCRdb re-called the PCR reads with MiXCR, one entry per CDR3 protein. The table includes more than 15,000 distinct CDR3 sequences, approximately 42% detected once. No antigens are known for them. The sample consisted of CD4+ T cells from blood, cultured in vitro, taken before SARS-CoV-2 vaccination. The source is a human donor who had recovered from COVID-19.

This sequence joins TRBV5-1 and TRBJ2-2; 9 positions match TRBD2. This CDR3 comprises 17 residues. V lost 1 base to trimming and J lost 5 bases; unmatched junction nucleotides: 9. The germline gives CDR1 SGHRS, CDR2 YFSETQ. The chain's CDR3 is CASSLHGSSGETGELFF. The DNA for the CDR3 is TGCGCCAGCAGCTTGCACGGGTCTAGCGGGGAAACCGGGGAGCTGTTTTTT.

This chain links TRBV6-1 with TRBJ1-3, with TRBD1 matching over 8 bases. Trimming cost V 2 bases and J 3 bases; bases outside gene matches: 6. Germline V gene data show CDR1 as MNHNS and CDR2 as SASEGT. The CDR3 loop spans 16 amino acids. The CDR3 spells CASSEQGQVLGNTIYF. In DNA form, the CDR3 reads TGTGCCAGCAGTGAACAGGGACAGGTCCTTGGAAACACCATATATTTT.

This clonotype was detected a few times. The chain employs TRBV6-1 and TRBJ2-3; the D call may be TRBD1 or TRBD2 (5 bases each). The V gene's germline CDR1 is MNHNS and CDR2 SASEGT. The V end lost 1 base, the J end lost 3 bases, and 5 bases lay between the germline ends. This CDR3 has 13 residues. DNA of the CDR3: TGTGCCAGCAGTGAAGGGGGGACAGATACGCAGTATTTT. Its protein product is CASSEGGTDTQYF.

The chain combines TRBV29-1 with TRBJ2-3; D remains ambiguous. The CDR3 sequence is 13 residues long. V lost 4 bases to trimming and J lost 2 bases, with 10 bases between them. The germline V gene encodes CDR1 SQVTM and CDR2 ANQGSEA. The CDR3 region is CSVGSRYTDTQYF. DNA for the CDR3: TGCAGCGTTGGTAGCCGATACACAGATACGCAGTATTTT.

CDR3 in amino acids: CSARGGVSGNSTDTQYF. CDR3 sequence (DNA): TGCAGTGCTAGAGGGGGGGTTTCGGGGAATTCCACAGATACGCAGTATTTT. The V gene is TRBV20-1, the J gene TRBJ2-3; D is perhaps TRBD2 (6 bases). CDR1 and CDR2 from the germline V gene are DFQATT and SNEGSKA (reference sequence). The CDR3 is made up of 17 amino acids. Trimming removed 1 base at V and 2 bases at J, with 19 bases between.

This clonotype has just a few counts. The gene calls are TRBV27 and TRBJ1-6, with 9 bases that match TRBD1. The CDR3 has 15 amino acids. The germline CDR1 and CDR2 sequences are MNHEY and SMNVEV (reference sequence). The junction had 12 bases not matched to a gene; V was cut back by 5 bases and J by 13 bases. The CDR3, as DNA: TGTGCCAGCAGTCCGACAGGGACAGGGTTTTTGCCCCTCCACTTT. This sequence encodes CASSPTGTGFLPLHF.

V is TRBV7-2 and J is TRBJ1-5; D ambiguous. V was shortened by 1 base and J by 7 bases, with 2 bases between the two germline ends. In germline, CDR1 is SGHTA, CDR2 FQGNSA. The length of the CDR3 is 11 residues. CDR3 in amino acids: CASSLGQPQHF. For the CDR3, the DNA is TGTGCCAGCAGCTTAGGCCAGCCCCAGCATTTT. The full variable domain, in which reference TRBV7-2 and TRBJ1-5 provide the parts outside the CDR3, is GAGVSQSPSNKVTEKGKDVELRCDPISGHTALYWYRQSLGQGLEFLIYFQGNSAPDKSGLPSDRFSAERTGGSVSTLTIQRTQQEDSAVYLCASSLGQPQHFGDGTRLSIL.

The table lists this clonotype with a few counts. V and J are TRBV11-3 and TRBJ2-7, with a tentative D call TRBD1 (6 bases). The germline gives CDR1 SGHNT, CDR2 YENEEA. V was cut by 5 bases and J by 4 bases, with 18 bases left in between. The CDR3 is 15 amino acids. The CDR3 nucleotides read TGTGCCAGCAGCCCAGAGACAGGAGACCAGTACGAGCAGTACTTC. Its translation is CASSPETGDQYEQYF.

This chain links TRBV7-2 with TRBJ1-5; D not certain. Germline lookup yields CDR1 SGHTA and CDR2 FQGNSA. V lost 1 base and J 2 bases, leaving 6 bases between the germline ends. This CDR3 contains 14 residues. CDR3 DNA sequence: TGTGCCAGCAGCTTAGGGGGTGGCAATCAGCCCCAGCATTTT. Its protein is CASSLGGGNQPQHF. Looking up the rest from reference TRBV7-2 and TRBJ1-5 gives the full variable domain: GAGVSQSPSNKVTEKGKDVELRCDPISGHTALYWYRQSLGQGLEFLIYFQGNSAPDKSGLPSDRFSAERTGGSVSTLTIQRTQQEDSAVYLCASSLGGGNQPQHFGDGTRLSIL.

This rearrangement joins TRBV6-1 to TRBJ2-1; 11 positions agree with TRBD1. V lost 5 bases to trimming and J lost 5 bases; unmatched junction nucleotides: 5. Germline-derived CDR1 and CDR2 are MNHNS and SASEGT. The CDR3 runs 15 residues. CDR3 coding DNA: TGTGCCAGCAGTCAGGACAGGGGGCACGACAATGAGCAGTTCTTC. Amino acids: CASSQDRGHDNEQFF.

This clonotype was found a few times. The chain carries TRBV6-1 and TRBJ2-3; weak D call: TRBD2 (5 bases). Between the trimmed V and J ends, which lost 3 bases and 2 bases, there was a span of 12 bases. The CDR3 has 15 amino acids. Germline values: CDR1 MNHNS, CDR2 SASEGT. The CDR3 DNA reads TGTGCCAGCAGTGATAGAAGCGGCCCCACAGATACGCAGTATTTT. Translating gives CASSDRSGPTDTQYF.

The V call is TRBV5-1, the J call TRBJ2-5; D unclear. CDR1 and CDR2 from the germline V gene are SGHRS and YFSETQ. There are 13 residues in the CDR3. Trimming removed 4 bases from V and 0 bases from J, with 7 bases in between. The CDR3 coding sequence is TGCGCCAGCAGCCAAGGGTACCAAGAGACCCAGTACTTC. The encoded protein is CASSQGYQETQYF.

The CDR3 DNA reads TGTGCCAGCAGCCGAAACAACCTCTACGAGCAGTACTTC. Residues: CASSRNNLYEQYF. The V gene is TRBV5-4, the J gene TRBJ2-7; D gene unclear. With 4 bases removed from V and 3 bases from J, the gap between germline ends came to 11 bases. Germline V gives CDR1 SGHNT, CDR2 YYREEE (reference sequence). This CDR3 contains 13 residues.

There are a few counts of this clonotype. The V call is TRBV7-2, the J call TRBJ1-1; no firm D call. The CDR3 loop spans 14 amino acids. Germline-derived CDR1 and CDR2 are SGHTA and FQGNSA. The V end lost 2 bases, the J end lost 2 bases, and 9 bases lay between the germline ends. CDR3 in amino acids: CASSLTQRNTEAFF. CDR3 coding DNA: TGTGCCAGCAGCTTAACACAGCGAAACACTGAAGCTTTCTTT.

This clonotype turned up a few times. The rearrangement joins TRBV6-2 or TRBV6-3 to TRBJ2-3; 9 bases are a match to TRBD2. The CDR3 sequence is 17 residues long. Unmatched junction bases numbered 11, after V lost 2 bases and J lost 5 bases. Germline assignment: CDR1 MNHEY and CDR2 SVGEGT. This CDR3 reads CASSYPLAGILQDTQYF. CDR3 DNA: TGTGCCAGCAGTTACCCCCTAGCGGGAATACTTCAAGATACGCAGTATTTT.

The chain has TRBV7-9 and TRBJ1-2, with D tentatively TRBD1 (5 bases). The V end lost 2 bases, the J end lost 4 bases, and 14 bases lay between the germline ends. This CDR3 comprises 15 residues. From germline, CDR1 is SEHNR and CDR2 FQNEAQ (reference sequence). CDR3 nucleotide sequence: TGTGCCAGCAGCTTAAGTGCTGTAAGGGGCTATGGCTACACCTTC. Translating gives CASSLSAVRGYGYTF.

The chain recombines TRBV7-2 with TRBJ2-7; no clear D. The V end lost 2 bases, the J end lost 3 bases, and 8 bases lay between the germline ends. There are 13 residues in the CDR3. CDR1 and CDR2 (germline): SGHTA, FQGNSA. CDR3 residues: CASSLTGGYEQYF. CDR3 DNA sequence: TGTGCCAGCAGCTTAACCGGTGGCTACGAGCAGTACTTC.

The chain recombines TRBV2 with TRBJ2-1; 14 bases are shared with TRBD2. V lost 5 bases and J lost 9; bases outside the gene matches: 12. This CDR3 spans 17 amino acids. The V gene's germline CDR1 is SNHLY and CDR2 FYNNEI. The CDR3 protein is CASSFLAGTSGSGEQFF. The CDR3 region has the DNA TGTGCCAGCAGTTTCTTAGCTGGGACTAGCGGGAGTGGTGAGCAGTTCTTC.

The chain has TRBV7-2 and TRBJ2-3, with D perhaps matching TRBD1 or TRBD2 (5 bases each). V was trimmed by 5 bases and J by 2 bases, leaving 14 bases between them. The CDR3 covers 15 residues. Germline lookup yields CDR1 SGHTA and CDR2 FQGNSA. The CDR3 nucleotides are TGTGCCAGCAGCCCGGGACGGTTCCCCACAGATACGCAGTATTTT. This encodes CASSPGRFPTDTQYF.

V is TRBV7-9 and J is TRBJ2-7; D uncertain. The V gene's germline CDR1 is SEHNR and CDR2 FQNEAQ (reference sequence). V lost 3 bases and J lost 4, with 16 bases in between. The CDR3 is 15 amino acids. The CDR3 bases are TGTGCCAGCAGCTTGCGGTCGAGCATTGTTTACGAGCAGTACTTC. Residues: CASSLRSSIVYEQYF.

The CDR3 nucleotides are TGTGCCAGCAGCTACTCGTGGGGGCAGGCTGAAGCTTTCTTT. Protein: CASSYSWGQAEAFF. The genes are TRBV11-1 and TRBJ1-1; perhaps TRBD1 as D (6 bases). CDR3 size: 14 residues. CDR1 and CDR2 (germline): SGHAT, FQDESV (reference sequence). V lost 4 bases and J lost 6, with 15 bases in between.